A single TCR beta chain is shown here with its context. Treatment for all HIV-infected participants took place in the United States. The data were obtained in a study of long-term antiretroviral therapy in people with HIV. In the study overall: The oldest samples precede the 2015 immediate-ART recommendation by about a decade.

The CDR3 is 13 residues long. Looked up from germline, CDR1 is SGHRS and CDR2 is YFSETQ. V lost 2 bases and J lost 9; bases outside the gene matches: 5. Samples were assayed with immunoSEQ v3.0 at survey level. Using immunoSEQ multiplex PCR, the repertoire was profiled, and TCRdb retains in-frame clones only, with some absent. The table lists 25,000 to 35,000 clones, around 80% of them singletons. The sequences come from unsorted PBMCs, collected 3.1 years after starting antiretroviral therapy. The clonotype originates from a woman aged 50 to 60 with HIV. The chain recombines TRBV5-1 with TRBJ2-1; 7 bases are a match to TRBD2. CDR3 sequence: CASSLGRGGEQFF. The CDR3 DNA reads TGCGCCAGCAGCTTAGGGAGGGGTGGTGAGCAGTTCTTC.